The next 5 T cell receptor beta chains were all read from a single sample in a study of tumor and adjacent non-tumor tissue in lung cancer. Three rounds of nested PCR, following a modified ARM-PCR protocol, produced the TCRbeta library. TCRdb recomputed calls from the multiplex PCR reads with MiXCR, one row per CDR3 protein. The sample has some 120,000 distinct CDR3 sequences; approximately 71% are singletons. No cell sorting was done before RNA was extracted from the tissue. What was sequenced was lung tumor tissue. All receptors come from a man younger than 40 with non-small cell lung cancer.

This clonotype turned up a few times. A much larger clone differs by one base, so this may be a read error. The conserved phenylalanine or tryptophan normally closing the CDR3 is absent here, so this likely arose from a read error. The rearrangement joins TRBV29-1 to TRBJ2-2, with 9 bases identical to TRBD2. The junction had 11 bases not matched to a gene; V was cut back by 5 bases and J by 13 bases. The CDR3 length is 13 residues. Germline CDR1 and CDR2: SQVTM and ANQGSEA. As DNA, the CDR3 is TGCAGCGTTATAACCTATAGCGGGGGAAGGCTGTTTCTT. This encodes CSVITYSGGRLFL.

Remarks on this clonotype: Germline and junction disagree at one end, which may indicate a read error. This rearrangement joins TRBV20-1 to TRBJ1-2; tentatively, D is TRBD1 (5 bases). The CDR3 contains 13 residues. The V gene's germline CDR1 is DFQATT and CDR2 SNEGSKA (reference sequence). CDR3 bases: TGCAATGCTAGGCCGCATGGGGGCTATGGCTACACCTTC. It translates to CNARPHGGYGYTF.

With respect to this clonotype: Sequence at one end of the junction differs from germline and may be a read error. The V call is TRBV20-1, the J call TRBJ1-4; weak D call: TRBD1 (6 bases). The CDR3 totals 14 residues. Per germline, CDR1 DFQATT and CDR2 SNEGSKA (reference sequence). As DNA, the CDR3 is TGCAGTGCTAGAGTCGGAACAGGGCGTGAAAAACAGTTTTTT. Protein sequence: CSARVGTGREKQFF.

On this clonotype: A much larger clonotype is one base distant, so this may be a read error. The V call is TRBV29-1, the J call TRBJ1-3, with D maybe TRBD1 (5 bases). Trimming took 8 bases from V and 2 from J, leaving 13 bases between them. This CDR3 comprises 13 residues. Per germline, CDR1 SQVTM and CDR2 ANQGSEA. This CDR3 is CSIVVGAGNTIYF. The DNA for the CDR3 is TGCAGCATTGTAGTAGGGGCTGGAAACACCATATATTTT.

Comments on this clonotype: The germline gene is not matched at one end of the junction; a read error may be the cause. The chain recombines TRBV24-1 with TRBJ2-5; 8 positions agree with TRBD1. The CDR3 extends over 15 amino acids. The germline gives CDR1 KGHDR, CDR2 SFDVKD. This chain's CDR3 is CATSDRGQGQGTQYF. The CDR3 DNA sequence: TGTGCCACCAGTGATCGAGGACAGGGCCAAGGGACCCAGTACTTC.